This T cell receptor beta chain came from a study of beta chain features in type 1 diabetes. Study results and limitations: Comparison showed that naive, central memory and Treg TCRB repertoires appeared more similar among patients than among healthy donors. Fewer insertions but more deletions were seen at VDJ junctions in type 1 diabetes patients. Shortening of TCRB CDR3s, moderate but significant, appeared in all four CD4+ subsets of Type 1 diabetes patients.

The authors sorted CD4+ naive, central memory, regulatory and stem cell-like memory cells via CD45RO/CCR7/CD25/CD127/CD95/CD27. Expressed TCRB transcripts were sequenced, since all the RNA that had been isolated was reverse transcribed. The method was immunoSEQ multiplex PCR; TCRdb's version includes in-frame clones alone and lacks a portion of them. Of under 500,000 clones listed, approximately 30% were seen once; the top ten hold roughly 0.066%. The ends were cut back, 6 bases at V and 2 bases at J, with 10 bases in the middle. This CDR3 is built from 13 residues. Germline V gene sequence: CDR1 MNHNS, CDR2 SASEGT. This clone was observed a few times. Its matching antigen is unknown.

Sequenced sample: naive CD4+ T cells from blood. J is TRBJ2-5 and V is TRBV6-1, with TRBD1 as a possible D gene (6 bases). The sequence derives from a man younger than 30 in good health. CDR3 bases: TGTGCCAGCAGAAGGGACACACAAGAGACCCAGTACTTC. Residues: CASRRDTQETQYF.